A selection of T cell receptor beta chains follows, all from one sample in a study of resident and recirculating memory T cells in vitiligo. Only in-frame clones appear in the TCRdb table, and some are missing; sequencing was by immunoSEQ multiplex PCR. The sample lists tens of thousands of clones; about 92% were seen once. The sequencing input was blood. The receptors stem from a male donor with vitiligo. CDR3s include the opening cysteine and the closing phenylalanine or tryptophan. The D gene is left open where the match is weak. Expanded clones get a size class; other rows say once, few or many, or leave the size out.

j_call | cdr3_length | d_call | v_call | clone_size | cdr3_nt | cdr3_aa
TRBJ1-1 | 15 | TRBD1 | TRBV7-9 | - | TGTGCCAGCACCCCGGGGAACAGGGGCGGCACTGAAGCTTTCTTT | CASTPGNRGGTEAFF
TRBJ2-5 | 13 | TRBD2 | TRBV5-1 | - | TGCGCCAGCAGCTTCCTAGCGGGAGAGACCCAGTACTTC | CASSFLAGETQYF
TRBJ2-1 | 15 | - | TRBV5-1 | - | TGCGCCAGCAGCCCGGTAGGTAGCGGCTACAATGAGCAGTTCTTC | CASSPVGSGYNEQFF
TRBJ1-5 | 15 | - | TRBV15 | - | TGTGCCACCAGCAGAGATTACGGGGATCATCAGCCCCAGCATTTT | CATSRDYGDHQPQHF
TRBJ2-6 | 15 | - | TRBV28 | - | TGTGCCAGCGGCGACAGACAAACTGGGGCCAACGTCCTGACTTTC | CASGDRQTGANVLTF
TRBJ1-2 | 15 | - | TRBV7-9 | - | TGTGCCAGCAGCCCCATAAAGGGGATGCGATATGGCTACACCTTC | CASSPIKGMRYGYTF
TRBJ2-7 | 15 | TRBD1 | TRBV7-8 | - | TGTGCCAGCAGCTCCGACAGGGGGCGCCGGTACGAGCAGTACTTC | CASSSDRGRRYEQYF
TRBJ2-6 | 15 | - | TRBV10-1 | - | TGCGCCAGCAGTGAGGGGGGGTCTGGGGCCAACGTCCTGACTTTC | CASSEGGSGANVLTF
TRBJ1-5 | 14 | - | TRBV6-1 | - | TGTGCCAGCAGTGAATGGAGGGGCAATCAGCCCCAGCATTTT | CASSEWRGNQPQHF
TRBJ2-6 | 17 | TRBD1 | TRBV10-1 | - | TGCGCCAGCAGTGCCGGGACAGACTCCTCTGGGGCCAACGTCCTGACTTTC | CASSAGTDSSGANVLTF
TRBJ2-1 | 14 | - | TRBV4-1 | once | TGCGCCAGCAGCCAGCCACAGAGACACAATGAGCAGTTCTTC | CASSQPQRHNEQFF
TRBJ2-7 | 13 | - | TRBV18 | - | TGTGCCAGCTCAATAAGACGACAGGAAGGGCAGTACTTC | CASSIRRQEGQYF
TRBJ2-5 | 14 | - | TRBV14 | - | TGTGCCAGCAGCCAAGACAGGGTCGGTGAGACCCAGTACTTC | CASSQDRVGETQYF
TRBJ1-1 | 15 | TRBD1 | TRBV28 | - | TGTGCCAGCAGTTTGGGGACAGCTATGAACACTGAAGCTTTCTTT | CASSLGTAMNTEAFF
TRBJ2-7 | 17 | TRBD2 | TRBV28 | - | TGTGCCAGCCCGCCCCGGACTAGCGGGAGGGGGGGCTACGAGCAGTACTTC | CASPPRTSGRGGYEQYF
TRBJ2-7 | 14 | - | TRBV10-1 | once | TGCGCCAGCAGCCCCGCGGCAGGGAACGACGAGCAGTACTTC | CASSPAAGNDEQYF
TRBJ2-2 | 18 | TRBD2 | TRBV28 | - | TGTGCCAGCGTCCAGGGACTAGCGGGAGGGCCGGGCACCGGGGAGCTGTTTTTT | CASVQGLAGGPGTGELFF
TRBJ2-3 | 15 | TRBD1 | TRBV27 | - | TGTGCCAGCAGCCTCATGGGGACAGGGCCAGATACGCAGTATTTT | CASSLMGTGPDTQYF
TRBJ2-3 | 14 | - | TRBV5-1 | - | TGCGCCAGCAGCTTGACTAGAAAGGAAGATACGCAGTATTTT | CASSLTRKEDTQYF
TRBJ2-3 | 13 | - | TRBV7-6 | - | TGTGCCAGCAGCTTATCCGACAGGCAGGCGCAGTATTTT | CASSLSDRQAQYF
TRBJ2-7 | 15 | TRBD2 | TRBV5-4 | - | TGTGCCAGCAGCTTGGGACTAGCGGGAACCTACGAGCAGTACTTC | CASSLGLAGTYEQYF
TRBJ2-5 | 12 | - | TRBV5-1 | - | TGCGCCAGCACGGCAGCGCAAGAGACCCAGTACTTC | CASTAAQETQYF
TRBJ2-7 | 14 | - | TRBV11-3 | - | TGTGCCAGCAGCCTTATGGCCTCCCACTACGAGCAGTACTTC | CASSLMASHYEQYF
TRBJ2-1 | 11 | - | TRBV11-2 | - | TGTGCCAGCAGCTCCTCTGATGAGCAGTTCTTC | CASSSSDEQFF
TRBJ2-1 | 13 | - | TRBV28 | - | TGTGCCAGCAGTTTACCAGCGGTCGATGAGCAGTTCTTC | CASSLPAVDEQFF
TRBJ2-1 | 13 | - | TRBV7-3 | - | TGTGCCAGCAGTACAGAGGGCGGGAATGAGCAGTTCTTC | CASSTEGGNEQFF
TRBJ2-1 | 13 | - | TRBV9 | - | TGTGCCAGCGAACGGGAGCCCTACAATGAGCAGTTCTTC | CASEREPYNEQFF
TRBJ2-7 | 18 | TRBD2 | TRBV5-1 | - | TGCGCCAGCAGCTTGGGCGGGGGGTTGACTAGCGTATCCTACGAGCAGTACTTC | CASSLGGGLTSVSYEQYF
TRBJ1-1 | 20 | TRBD1 | TRBV4-2 | - | TGTGCCAGCAGCCAAGAAAGGACAGGGACAGGGACAGCTTGGTACACTGAAGCTTTCTTT | CASSQERTGTGTAWYTEAFF
TRBJ2-2 | 13 | - | TRBV14 | - | TGTGCCAGCATGAATTACAGGACCGGGGAGCTGTTTTTT | CASMNYRTGELFF
TRBJ2-2 | 15 | TRBD1 | TRBV4-3 | - | TGCGCCAGCAGCCACCCCGACAGGGACACCGGGGAGCTGTTTTTT | CASSHPDRDTGELFF
TRBJ2-7 | 13 | - | TRBV19 | - | TGTGCCACCGCCGTCTCCCTGGGGGCCGAGCAGTACTTC | CATAVSLGAEQYF
TRBJ2-5 | 13 | - | TRBV6-1 | - | TGTGCCAGCACGCGGACAGCCGAAGAGACCCAGTACTTC | CASTRTAEETQYF
TRBJ2-5 | 16 | TRBD2 | TRBV6-1 | - | TGTGCCAGCAGTGCCAGACTAGCGGGAGACCAAGAGACCCAGTACTTC | CASSARLAGDQETQYF
TRBJ1-2 | 15 | - | TRBV6-5 | - | TGTGCCAGCAGTTACTCTCAGGGCCGAAGAAGCGGCTACACCTTC | CASSYSQGRRSGYTF
TRBJ2-7 | 13 | - | TRBV28 | - | TGTGCCAGCAGTTTACGACAGCCCTACGAGCAGTACTTC | CASSLRQPYEQYF
TRBJ1-2 | 14 | TRBD1 | TRBV5-1 | - | TGCGCCAGCAGCGTCACCGGGACAGGGGGCGGCTACACCTTC | CASSVTGTGGGYTF
TRBJ2-5 | 15 | - | TRBV5-1 | - | TGCGCCAGCAGCTTGGGAGGGACACGCCAAGAGACCCAGTACTTC | CASSLGGTRQETQYF
TRBJ1-1 | 15 | - | TRBV29-1 | - | TGCAGCGTTGGGGCGGGGTGGGGCATGAACACTGAAGCTTTCTTT | CSVGAGWGMNTEAFF
TRBJ2-2 | 15 | - | TRBV19 | - | TGTGCCAGTAGTGGGGGCAGGGTTTACACCGGGGAGCTGTTTTTT | CASSGGRVYTGELFF
TRBJ1-1 | 15 | - | TRBV6-1 | once | TGTGCCAGCAGAATTGGTGAGGGAATGAACACTGAAGCTTTCTTT | CASRIGEGMNTEAFF
TRBJ1-3 | 14 | - | TRBV28 | - | TGTGCCAGCAGTTTAAGCCCAGGAGGAAACACCATATATTTT | CASSLSPGGNTIYF
TRBJ1-2 | 15 | - | TRBV7-2 | - | TGTGCCAGCAGCTTAAACTCACCTCTTACTTATGGCTACACCTTC | CASSLNSPLTYGYTF
TRBJ2-3 | 14 | - | TRBV9 | - | TGTGCCAGCAGCGTAGACGCGCTTACAGATACGCAGTATTTT | CASSVDALTDTQYF
TRBJ2-5 | 14 | - | TRBV7-3 | - | TGTGCCAGCAGCTTGCAGGGTGGATCCGAGACCCAGTACTTC | CASSLQGGSETQYF
TRBJ2-7 | 13 | - | TRBV11-2 | - | TGTGCCAGCAGCCTGGGACTGCAGTACGAGCAGTACTTC | CASSLGLQYEQYF
TRBJ2-1 | 18 | TRBD1 | TRBV11-2 | - | TGTGCCAGCAGCTTAGTTCGCTGGACAGGGGGCATAAGCAATGAGCAGTTCTTC | CASSLVRWTGGISNEQFF
TRBJ1-2 | 15 | TRBD1 | TRBV4-1 | - | TGCGCCAGCAGCCTGGGTCGGGACAGGGGGAGAGGCTACACCTTC | CASSLGRDRGRGYTF
TRBJ2-3 | 15 | TRBD2 | TRBV18 | - | TGTGCCAGCTCACCTTATGGAGCGGGAGTGGATACGCAGTATTTT | CASSPYGAGVDTQYF
TRBJ2-2 | 18 | TRBD2 | TRBV5-1 | - | TGCGCCAGCAGCTCTCTAGCGGGAGGGCCTTCATTATCCGGGGAGCTGTTTTTT | CASSSLAGGPSLSGELFF
TRBJ2-5 | 13 | - | TRBV14 | few | TGTGCCAGCAGCCAAGTTCGGGAGGAGACCCAGTACTTC | CASSQVREETQYF
TRBJ2-5 | 13 | - | TRBV5-4 | once | TGTGCCAGCACCCTGGAGGTATCGGAGACCCAGTACTTC | CASTLEVSETQYF
TRBJ2-7 | 15 | TRBD2 | TRBV9 | - | TGTGCCAGCAGCGTAGGACCCGGGAGGTACTACGAGCAGTACTTC | CASSVGPGRYYEQYF